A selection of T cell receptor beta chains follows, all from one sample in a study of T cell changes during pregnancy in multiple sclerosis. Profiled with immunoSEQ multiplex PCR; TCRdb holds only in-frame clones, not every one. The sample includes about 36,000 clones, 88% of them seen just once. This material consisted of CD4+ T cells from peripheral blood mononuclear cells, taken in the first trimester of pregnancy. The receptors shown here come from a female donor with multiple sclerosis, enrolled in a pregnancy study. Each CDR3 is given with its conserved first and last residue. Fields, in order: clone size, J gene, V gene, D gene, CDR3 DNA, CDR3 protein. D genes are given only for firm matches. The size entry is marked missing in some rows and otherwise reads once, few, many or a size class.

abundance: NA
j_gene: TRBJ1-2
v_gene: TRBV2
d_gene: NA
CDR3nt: TGTGCCAGCAGCCCGGCGAGGGCCTATGGCTACACCTTC
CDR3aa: CASSPARAYGYTF

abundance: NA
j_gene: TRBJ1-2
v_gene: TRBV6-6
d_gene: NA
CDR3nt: TGTGCCAGCACCTCCCTTCGAGGTACTGCTGGGGGCTACACCTTC
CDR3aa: CASTSLRGTAGGYTF

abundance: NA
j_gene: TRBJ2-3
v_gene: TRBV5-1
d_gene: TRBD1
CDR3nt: TGCGCCAGCAGCGAGGGACAGACCACAGATACGCAGTATTTT
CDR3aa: CASSEGQTTDTQYF

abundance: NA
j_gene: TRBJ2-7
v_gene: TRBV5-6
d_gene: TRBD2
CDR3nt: TGTGCCAGCAGCTCCCCAGCGGGAGGACGGGTCGAGCAGTACTTC
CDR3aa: CASSSPAGGRVEQYF

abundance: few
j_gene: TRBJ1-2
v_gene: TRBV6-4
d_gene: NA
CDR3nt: TGTGCCAGCAGTGACCAGAACTATGGCTACACCTTC
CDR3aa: CASSDQNYGYTF

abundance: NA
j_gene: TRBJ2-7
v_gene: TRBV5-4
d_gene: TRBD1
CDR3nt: TGTGCCAGCAAAGACAGGGGCTCCTACGAGCAGTACTTC
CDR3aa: CASKDRGSYEQYF

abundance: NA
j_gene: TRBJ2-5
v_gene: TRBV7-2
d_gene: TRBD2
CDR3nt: TGTGCCAGCAGCCCACAGGGACTAGCGGGGCGGGGGGAGACCCAGTACTTC
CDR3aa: CASSPQGLAGRGETQYF

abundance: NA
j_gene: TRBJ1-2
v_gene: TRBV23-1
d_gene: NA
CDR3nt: TGCGCCAGCGTCCTGGCTTCAGTCTATGGCTACACCTTC
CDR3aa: CASVLASVYGYTF

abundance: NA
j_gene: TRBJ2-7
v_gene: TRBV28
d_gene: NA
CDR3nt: TGTGCCAGCAGTGCCTCCCTGAGCAGGGGTCCCAAGACTGAGCAGTACTTC
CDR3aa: CASSASLSRGPKTEQYF

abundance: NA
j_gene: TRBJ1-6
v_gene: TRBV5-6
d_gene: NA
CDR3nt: TGTGCCAGCAGCACCCGACAGAGATACTATAATTCACCCCTCCACTTT
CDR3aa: CASSTRQRYYNSPLHF

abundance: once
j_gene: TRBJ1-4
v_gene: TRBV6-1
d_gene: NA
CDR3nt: TGTGCCAGCAGTGAACAGGGGACTAATGAAAAACTGTTTTTT
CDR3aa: CASSEQGTNEKLFF

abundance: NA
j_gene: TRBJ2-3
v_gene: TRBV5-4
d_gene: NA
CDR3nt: TGTGCCAGCAGCTTGCCCGGTCGGGCAGATACGCAGTATTTT
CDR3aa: CASSLPGRADTQYF

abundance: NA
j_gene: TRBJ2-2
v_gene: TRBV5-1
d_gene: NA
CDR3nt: TGCGCCAGCAGCTTGTACGGGGAAAGGCGGGCCGGGGAGCTGTTTTTT
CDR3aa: CASSLYGERRAGELFF

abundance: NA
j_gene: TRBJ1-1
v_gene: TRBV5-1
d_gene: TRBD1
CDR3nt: TGCGCCAGCAGCTTGGATTCAGGGGGACGAGGGACTGAAGCTTTCTTT
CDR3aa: CASSLDSGGRGTEAFF

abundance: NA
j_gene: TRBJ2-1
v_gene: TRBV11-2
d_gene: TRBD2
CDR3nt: TGTGCCAGCAGCTTAGTCGGTGGGGGACTAGTTAGGGCTGAGCAGTTCTTC
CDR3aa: CASSLVGGGLVRAEQFF

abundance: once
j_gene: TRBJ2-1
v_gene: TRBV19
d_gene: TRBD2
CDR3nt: TGTGCCAGTAGCCTTGGGGCGGGAGGGCCATATGAGCAGTTCTTC
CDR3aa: CASSLGAGGPYEQFF

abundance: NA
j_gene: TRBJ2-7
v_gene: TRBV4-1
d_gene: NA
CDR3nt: TGCGCCAGCAGCGACCCGGGACTCCTGACCTACGAGCAGTACTTC
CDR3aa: CASSDPGLLTYEQYF

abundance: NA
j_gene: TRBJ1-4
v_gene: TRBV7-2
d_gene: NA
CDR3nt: TGTGCCAGCAGCTCCTACAGGGTGGCTAATGAAAAACTGTTTTTT
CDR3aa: CASSSYRVANEKLFF

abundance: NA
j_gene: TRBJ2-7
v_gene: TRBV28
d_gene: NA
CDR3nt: TGTGCCAGCAGCATCAGGTCGGGGGAAGCCTACGAGCAGTACTTC
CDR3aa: CASSIRSGEAYEQYF

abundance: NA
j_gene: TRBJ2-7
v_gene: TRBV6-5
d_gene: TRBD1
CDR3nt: TGTGCCAGCAGTTCCCGGACAGGCATGCGGGAGCAGTACTTC
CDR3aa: CASSSRTGMREQYF

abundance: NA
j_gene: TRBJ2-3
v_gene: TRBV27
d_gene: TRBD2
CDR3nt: TGTGCCAGCAGTTTGGGCGGGGGTACAGATACGCAGTATTTT
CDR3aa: CASSLGGGTDTQYF

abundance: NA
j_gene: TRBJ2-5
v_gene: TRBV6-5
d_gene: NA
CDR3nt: TGTGCCAGCAGTTACGGCCCCTGGGAGACCCAGTACTTC
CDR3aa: CASSYGPWETQYF

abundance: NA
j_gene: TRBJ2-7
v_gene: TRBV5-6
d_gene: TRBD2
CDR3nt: TGTGCCAGCAGCCCCCTAACACCGGGACTAGCGGGAGGAACCTACGAGCAGTACTTC
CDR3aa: CASSPLTPGLAGGTYEQYF

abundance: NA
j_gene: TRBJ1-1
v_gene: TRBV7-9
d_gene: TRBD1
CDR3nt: TGTGCCAGCAGCTGGATGGACAGGGGCACTGAAGCTTTCTTT
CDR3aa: CASSWMDRGTEAFF

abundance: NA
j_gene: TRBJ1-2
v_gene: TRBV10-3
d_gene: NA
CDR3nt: TGTGCCATCAGTGAGGAGAGACAGGTCGGTGGCTACACCTTC
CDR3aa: CAISEERQVGGYTF

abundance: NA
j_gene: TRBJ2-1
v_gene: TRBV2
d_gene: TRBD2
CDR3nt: TGTGCCAGCAGGGCCCGGACTAGCGCCTTGTCCTACAATGAGCAGTTCTTC
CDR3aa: CASRARTSALSYNEQFF

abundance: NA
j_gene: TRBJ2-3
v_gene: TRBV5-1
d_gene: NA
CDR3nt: TGCGCCAGCAGCTTGGCCGGCGGGATGGTAGATACGCAGTATTTT
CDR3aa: CASSLAGGMVDTQYF

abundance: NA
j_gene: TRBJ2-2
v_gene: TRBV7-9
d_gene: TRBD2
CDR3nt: TGTGCCAGCAGCTTCCCGCTTAGACTAGCGGGGAACACCGGGGAGCTGTTTTTT
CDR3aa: CASSFPLRLAGNTGELFF

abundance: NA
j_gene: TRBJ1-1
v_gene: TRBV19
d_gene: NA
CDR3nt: TGTGCCAGTAGGCAACAGGGAGGGGTTGCTGAAGCTTTCTTT
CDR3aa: CASRQQGGVAEAFF

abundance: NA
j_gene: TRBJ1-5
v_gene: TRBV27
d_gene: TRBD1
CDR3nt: TGTGCCAGCAGCGACAGGGGACGTCAGCCCCAGCATTTT
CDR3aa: CASSDRGRQPQHF

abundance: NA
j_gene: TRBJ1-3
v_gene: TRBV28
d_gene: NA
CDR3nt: TGTGCCAGCAGCTTCCGGGGGGGGCGGCGTGGAAACACCATATATTTT
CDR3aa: CASSFRGGRRGNTIYF

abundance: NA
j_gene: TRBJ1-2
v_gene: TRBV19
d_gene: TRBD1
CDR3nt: TGTGCCAGTGCCTTACAGGGGGACGGGTATGGCTACACCTTC
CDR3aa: CASALQGDGYGYTF

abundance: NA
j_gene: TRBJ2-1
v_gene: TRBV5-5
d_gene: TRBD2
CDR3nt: TGTGCCAGCAGCATCAGGACTAGCGGGAGCCACAATGAGCAGTTCTTC
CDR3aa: CASSIRTSGSHNEQFF

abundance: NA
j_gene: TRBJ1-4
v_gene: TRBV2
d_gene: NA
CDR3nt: TGTGCCAGCAGTTCGGGTCCTGGAAAACTGTTTTTT
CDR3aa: CASSSGPGKLFF

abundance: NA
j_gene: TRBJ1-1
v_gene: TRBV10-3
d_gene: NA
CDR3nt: TGTGCCATCCAGGCAGGTCGGAACGTTTTGAACACTGAAGCTTTCTTT
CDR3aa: CAIQAGRNVLNTEAFF

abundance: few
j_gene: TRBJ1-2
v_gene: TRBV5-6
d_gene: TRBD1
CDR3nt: TGTGCCAGCAGTTCACCCGGGACAGACTATGGCTACACCTTC
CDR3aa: CASSSPGTDYGYTF

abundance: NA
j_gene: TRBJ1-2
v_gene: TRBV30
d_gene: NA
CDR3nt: TGTGCCCGGAGGACACCTGTGGGCTATGGCTACACCTTC
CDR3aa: CARRTPVGYGYTF

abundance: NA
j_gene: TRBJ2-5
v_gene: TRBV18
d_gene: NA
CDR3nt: TGTGCCAGCTCGCCAAGCGGGTACAAAGAGACCCAGTACTTC
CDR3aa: CASSPSGYKETQYF

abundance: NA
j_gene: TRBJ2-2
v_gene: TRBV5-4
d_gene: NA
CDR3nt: TGTGCCAGCAGCGCTGACTATTGGAACACCGGGGAGCTGTTTTTT
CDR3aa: CASSADYWNTGELFF

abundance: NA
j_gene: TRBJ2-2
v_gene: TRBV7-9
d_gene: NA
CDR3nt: TGTGCCAGCAGCTTGGGGCAGGGTGTAACCGGGGAGCTGTTTTTT
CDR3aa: CASSLGQGVTGELFF

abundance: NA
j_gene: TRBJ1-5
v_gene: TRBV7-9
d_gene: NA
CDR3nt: TGTGCCAGCAGTTCAGGGAGGATTAGCAATCAGCCCCAGCATTTT
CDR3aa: CASSSGRISNQPQHF

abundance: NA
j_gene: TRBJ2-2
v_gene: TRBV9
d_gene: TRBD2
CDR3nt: TGTGCCAGCAGCTTCACTAGCGGGAGGAACACCGGGGAGCTGTTTTTT
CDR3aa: CASSFTSGRNTGELFF

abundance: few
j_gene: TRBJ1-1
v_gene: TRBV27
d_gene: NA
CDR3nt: TGTGCCAGCAGTCTACGGGGGGGGCACACTGAAGCTTTCTTT
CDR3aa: CASSLRGGHTEAFF

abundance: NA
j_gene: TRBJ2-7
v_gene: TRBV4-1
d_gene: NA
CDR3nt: TGCGCCAGCAGCCAATCCAAGCAGGGGTACGAGCAGTACTTC
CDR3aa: CASSQSKQGYEQYF

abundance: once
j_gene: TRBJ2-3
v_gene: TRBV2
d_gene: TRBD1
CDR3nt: TGTGCCAGCAGTGCGGACAGGATTGCAGATACGCAGTATTTT
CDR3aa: CASSADRIADTQYF

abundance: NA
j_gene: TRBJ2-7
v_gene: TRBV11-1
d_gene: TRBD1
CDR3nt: TGTGCCAGCAGCTTCCCCCGGGACAGGGGTACCTACGAGCAGTACTTC
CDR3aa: CASSFPRDRGTYEQYF

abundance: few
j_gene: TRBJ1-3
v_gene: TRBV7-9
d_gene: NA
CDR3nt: TGTGCCAGCAGCTTTCGAGGCGGCAGCTCTGGAAACACCATATATTTT
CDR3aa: CASSFRGGSSGNTIYF

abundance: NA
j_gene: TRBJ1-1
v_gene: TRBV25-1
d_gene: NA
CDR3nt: TGTGCCAGCAGTGAGACCGGCAGGGTTAACACTGAAGCTTTCTTT
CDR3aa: CASSETGRVNTEAFF

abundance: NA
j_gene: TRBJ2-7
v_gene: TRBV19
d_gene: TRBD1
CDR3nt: TGTGCCAGTAGTTCCCGCGACCGGGACAGGGGCGAGCAGTACTTC
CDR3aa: CASSSRDRDRGEQYF

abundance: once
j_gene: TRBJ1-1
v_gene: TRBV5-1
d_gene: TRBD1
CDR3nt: TGCGCCAGCAGCCCACAGGGACAGGAGAACACTGAAGCTTTCTTT
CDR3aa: CASSPQGQENTEAFF

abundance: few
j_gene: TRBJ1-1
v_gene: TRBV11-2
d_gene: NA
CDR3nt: TGTGCCAGCAGCCTAACCCCCACTGAAGCTTTCTTT
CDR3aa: CASSLTPTEAFF

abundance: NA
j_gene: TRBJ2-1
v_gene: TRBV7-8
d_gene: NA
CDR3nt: TGTGCCAGCAGCCAGACTAGAGGGATTAATGAGCAGTTCTTC
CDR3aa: CASSQTRGINEQFF

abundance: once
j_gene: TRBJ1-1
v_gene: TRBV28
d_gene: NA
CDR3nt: TGTGCCAGCAGTTCCTCCCGGGGGGAGGATGAAGCTTTCTTT
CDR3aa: CASSSSRGEDEAFF

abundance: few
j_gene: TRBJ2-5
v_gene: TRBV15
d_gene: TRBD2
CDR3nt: TGTGCCACCAGTCCGGGACTAGCGGGGGAGACCCAGTACTTC
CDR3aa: CATSPGLAGETQYF

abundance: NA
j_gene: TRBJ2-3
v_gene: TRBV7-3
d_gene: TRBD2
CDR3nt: TGTGCCAGCTCTTTAGCGGGAGCCCCCGCAGATACGCAGTATTTT
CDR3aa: CASSLAGAPADTQYF

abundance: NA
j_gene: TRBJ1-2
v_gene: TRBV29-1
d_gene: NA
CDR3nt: TGCAGCGTCAGCATAGGGGATAACTATGGCTACACCTTC
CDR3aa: CSVSIGDNYGYTF

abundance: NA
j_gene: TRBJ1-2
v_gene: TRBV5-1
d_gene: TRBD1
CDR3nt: TGCGCCAGCAGAACTCACAGGGGAAGGTTTGGCTACACCTTC
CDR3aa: CASRTHRGRFGYTF